The following is a T cell receptor beta chain sequence with its context. Antigen specificity is unknown. This specimen includes other DNA sequences encoding the same CDR3. The entry originates in a study of OX40 agonist ivuxolimab in advanced cancers. Whole-study results and caveats: Clonal expansion in partial responders at 0.1-3.0 mg/kg ranked among the lowest. The CD4+ and CD8+ T cells in the blood had expanded clonally by week 6 at 0.1 to 3.0 mg/kg.

Profiled with immunoSEQ multiplex PCR; TCRdb holds only in-frame clones, not every one. The data contain tens of thousands of clones, approximately 90% of them seen just once; the ten biggest clones take up roughly 1.1%. Germline-derived CDR1 and CDR2 are MNHEY and SVGAGI. The length of the CDR3 is 14 residues. The V end lost 5 bases, the J end lost 7 bases, and 15 bases lay between the germline ends. Specimen: CD4+ or CD8+ T cells sorted from blood, collected in a trial of the OX40 agonist ivuxolimab. The chain employs TRBV6-5 and TRBJ2-1, with D hard to call. This TCR derives from an adult with an advanced solid tumor such as melanoma, head and neck, liver or kidney cancer. The CDR3 loop reads CASSARAPKNEQFF. The DNA for the CDR3 is TGTGCCAGCAGTGCCCGGGCCCCTAAGAATGAGCAGTTCTTC.